The 11 T cell receptor beta chains given below trace back to one sample, sequenced in a study of shared clonotypes between healthy human individuals. The protocol was immunoSEQ multiplex PCR, while the TCRdb copy is restricted to in-frame clones and leaves out a portion. Among approximately 92,000 clones listed, approximately 63% were seen once. The sequencing sample was made of memory CD8+ T cells sorted from blood. Subset defined: CD45RO+ cells pooled with CCR7-negative TemRA cells. The receptors were sampled from a man younger than 45 in good health.

This chain connects TRBV19 to TRBJ2-2, with a weak D call TRBD2 (5 bases). The length of the CDR3 is 17 residues. V was trimmed by 3 bases and J by 3 bases, leaving 17 bases between them. Germline V lookup: CDR1 LNHDA, CDR2 SQIVND (reference sequence). CDR3: CASSMGLRVGDTGELFF. In nucleotides, the CDR3 is TGTGCCAGTAGTATGGGTTTGCGGGTTGGTGACACCGGGGAGCTGTTTTTT.

The rearrangement uses TRBV7-6 and TRBJ2-5, with TRBD2 matching 8 bases. V lost 8 bases, J lost 4 bases, and 6 bases stayed unmatched. Germline V lookup: CDR1 SGHVS, CDR2 FNYEAQ. There are 13 residues in the CDR3. Written as DNA, the CDR3 is TGTGCCAGCGGGACTAGGCAAGGAGAGACCCAGTACTTC. This gives the protein CASGTRQGETQYF.

This clone was seen only once. The V gene is TRBV7-9, the J gene TRBJ1-1, with TRBD1 as a possible D gene (5 bases). Trimming stripped 2 bases from V and 7 bases from J, with 8 bases between. CDR1 and CDR2 from the germline V gene are SEHNR and FQNEAQ (reference sequence). CDR3 size: 12 residues. The CDR3 DNA sequence: TGTGCCAGCAGCTTACGCAGGGATGAAGCTTTCTTT. Its protein is CASSLRRDEAFF.

The chain has TRBV19 and TRBJ2-3; 7 bases map to TRBD2. Looked up from germline, CDR1 is LNHDA and CDR2 is SQIVND (reference sequence). The CDR3 runs 16 residues. V was clipped by 3 bases and J by 4 bases; unmatched bases: 10. The CDR3 loop reads CASSIGAGAFADTQYF. The CDR3 nucleotides read TGTGCCAGTAGTATTGGTGCGGGAGCTTTTGCAGATACGCAGTATTTT.

Notes on this clone: Additional DNA sequences in this sample encode the identical CDR3. V gene TRBV11-1 combines with J gene TRBJ2-1, with D possibly matching TRBD1 (6 bases). The germline gives CDR1 SGHAT, CDR2 FQDESV (reference sequence). V dropped 0 bases and J dropped 6 bases, with 12 bases sitting between them. The CDR3 contains 15 residues. The CDR3 region is CASSLALQGLNEQFF. The CDR3 nucleotides read TGTGCCAGCAGCTTAGCGCTTCAGGGGCTCAATGAGCAGTTCTTC.

The V gene is TRBV25-1, the J gene TRBJ1-5; D is undetermined. There are 15 residues in the CDR3. The germline gives CDR1 MGHDK, CDR2 SYGVNS. V dropped 3 bases and J dropped 0 bases, with 9 bases sitting between them. The CDR3 protein is CASSESGNSNQPQHF. In nucleotides, the CDR3 is TGTGCCAGCAGTGAGTCTGGAAATAGCAATCAGCCCCAGCATTTT.

V gene TRBV28 combines with J gene TRBJ2-3; 7 bases fit TRBD2. Germline CDR1 MDHEN, CDR2 SYDVKM. This CDR3 is built from 16 residues. With 2 bases clipped from V and 5 bases from J, the junction kept 10 bases outside the gene matches. The CDR3 spells CASSLIGGSTGDTQYF. The CDR3 bases are TGTGCCAGCAGTTTAATTGGCGGGAGCACGGGAGATACGCAGTATTTT.

This chain uses TRBV7-6 with TRBJ2-7, with 9 bases lining up with TRBD2. The CDR3 extends over 16 amino acids. In germline, CDR1 is SGHVS, CDR2 FNYEAQ. V dropped 1 base and J dropped 7; count of bases not matched to a gene: 11. The CDR3 region is CASSLEAGGLAGEQYF. CDR3 coding DNA: TGTGCCAGCAGCTTAGAGGCGGGTGGGCTAGCGGGAGAGCAGTACTTC. Full variable domain (missing parts from reference TRBV7-6 and TRBJ2-7): GAGVSQSPRYKVTKRGQDVALRCDPISGHVSLYWYRQALGQGPEFLTYFNYEAQQDKSGLPNDRFSAERPEGSISTLTIQRTEQRDSAMYRCASSLEAGGLAGEQYFGPGTRLTVT.

The chain recombines TRBV19 with TRBJ2-5, with TRBD2 matching 9 bases. The CDR3 totals 16 residues. Germline V gene sequence: CDR1 LNHDA, CDR2 SQIVND (reference sequence). V gave up 5 bases and J gave up 4 bases; unmatched junction bases: 11. The CDR3 region has the DNA TGTGCCAGTAGTCCGTTTCCCCTAGCGGGAATAGAGACCCAGTACTTC. Its translation is CASSPFPLAGIETQYF.

The V gene is TRBV6-5, the J gene TRBJ1-2; a possible D gene is TRBD1 (5 bases). Germline assignment: CDR1 MNHEY and CDR2 SVGAGI. This CDR3 has 15 residues. Trimming stripped 2 bases from V and 8 bases from J, with 18 bases between. DNA for the CDR3: TGTGCCAGCAGTTACGCCGACAGCCCTGTGCGCGGCTACACCTTC. As protein: CASSYADSPVRGYTF.

The rearrangement uses TRBV27 and TRBJ2-5; TRBD2 is a possible D gene (5 bases). V was cut by 5 bases and J by 1 base, with 8 bases left in between. This CDR3 is built from 13 residues. Germline V CDR1 and CDR2: MNHEY, SMNVEV (reference sequence). In DNA, the CDR3 is TGTGCCAGCAGTACTAGGTCCCAAGAGACCCAGTACTTC. This codes for CASSTRSQETQYF.